The present T cell receptor (beta chain) was sequenced within a study of cytomegalovirus exposure and HLA in healthy donors. The study's findings and limits: Later on, a genetic analysis was performed. It linked a missense variant in DCLRE1C with V- and J-gene trimming of TCR beta.

Use of 60 Vbeta and 13 Jbeta primers characterized the PCR. Data came from immunoSEQ multiplex PCR; TCRdb stores just in-frame clones and leaves some out. The repertoire has some 140,000 clones, approximately 78% of them found once; the top ten carry about 8.1%. Notes on this clone: Its specificity is not known.

Sequenced sample: PBMCs. This TCR derives from a woman in her 50s in good health and CMV-seropositive.

The CDR3 sequence: CASSLALGEAEAFF. As DNA, the CDR3 is TGCGCCAGCAGCTTGGCGTTGGGGGAGGCTGAAGCTTTCTTT. J is TRBJ1-1 and V is TRBV5-1; a possible D gene is TRBD1 (5 bases). The CDR3 has 14 amino acids. Looked up from germline, CDR1 is SGHRS and CDR2 is YFSETQ. Trimming took 0 bases from V and 6 from J, leaving 12 bases between them.